This TCR beta chain was profiled in a study of cytomegalovirus exposure and HLA in healthy donors. Broader study findings: Reportedly, cytomegalovirus status was diagnosed with high sensitivity and specificity.

The PCR made use of 60 Vbeta and 13 Jbeta primers. The assay was immunoSEQ multiplex PCR, and TCRdb's table has in-frame clones only and misses some. The sample comprises fewer than 90,000 clones, around 70% of which are singletons, and 7.6% rests with the top ten. This clone ranks as large. Its antigen is not known. The germline V and J ends were trimmed by 6 bases and 4 bases, with 10 bases remaining between them. The CDR3 is 14 amino acids. The germline CDR1 and CDR2 sequences are SNHLY and FYNNEI. Material: PBMCs. This clonotype was obtained from a man aged 40-55 years in good health and CMV-seropositive. The J gene is TRBJ2-6, the V gene TRBV2; D not certain. The CDR3 DNA sequence: TGTGCCAGCAGCCGATCGGAGGGGGCCAACGTCCTGACTTTC. Protein product: CASSRSEGANVLTF.